This T cell receptor (beta chain) was obtained from a study of T-cell memory formation after mild COVID-19. On the study more broadly: Largely donor-specific sequence clusters came from a couple of donors. Whole-study findings and limits: Mainly in CM and EM were contracting CD4+ clones; CD8+ were in EMRA. The finding that pre-infection memory included some responding clones suggested that cross-reactive memory joined.

This clonotype was observed a few times. What it binds is not known. TCRdb reprocessed the 5' RACE reads via MiXCR and lists one record per CDR3 protein. The data contain fewer than 350,000 distinct CDR3 sequences, around 15% of them seen just once; the ten biggest clones take up around 20%. This clonotype was sampled from a young man who had mild COVID-19 (a few samples of this study predate the infection). Cell type and time point are not known. The sample was PBMCs or a T cell subset sorted from them (not recorded which).

This CDR3 is CATSDSNKGTGSYEQYV. The CDR3 DNA is TGTGCCACCTCAGACTCAAATAAGGGGACAGGGAGCTACGAGCAGTACGTC. This sequence joins TRBV10-3 and TRBJ2-7; 9 positions agree with TRBD1. Germline V gene lookup returns CDR1 ENHRY and CDR2 SYGVKD. The CDR3 runs 17 residues. V trimming: 10 bases; J trimming: 3 bases; junction bases outside the gene matches: 19.